The table lists the clone carrying this TCR beta chain with many counts. Every isolated RNA sample was fully reverse transcribed, so sequencing captured expressed TCRB transcripts. Clones were read by immunoSEQ multiplex PCR, and TCRdb kept only the in-frame ones, dropping some. The sample consists of around 300,000 clones, around 7.8% of them appearing once. The data belong to a study of beta chain features in type 1 diabetes. This CDR3 has 15 residues. J gave up 3 bases and V 5 bases, and 10 bases lay outside the gene matches. Germline loops: CDR1 SGHVS, CDR2 FNYEAQ. The chain joins TRBV7-6 to TRBJ2-7, with 7 bases fitting TRBD1. The TCR sequence derives from a woman between 18 and 30 years old in good health. Material: central memory CD4+ T cells from blood. Here the CDR3 reads CASSRVLTGNYEQYF. In nucleotides, the CDR3 is TGTGCCAGCAGCCGAGTTCTGACAGGGAACTACGAGCAGTACTTC.